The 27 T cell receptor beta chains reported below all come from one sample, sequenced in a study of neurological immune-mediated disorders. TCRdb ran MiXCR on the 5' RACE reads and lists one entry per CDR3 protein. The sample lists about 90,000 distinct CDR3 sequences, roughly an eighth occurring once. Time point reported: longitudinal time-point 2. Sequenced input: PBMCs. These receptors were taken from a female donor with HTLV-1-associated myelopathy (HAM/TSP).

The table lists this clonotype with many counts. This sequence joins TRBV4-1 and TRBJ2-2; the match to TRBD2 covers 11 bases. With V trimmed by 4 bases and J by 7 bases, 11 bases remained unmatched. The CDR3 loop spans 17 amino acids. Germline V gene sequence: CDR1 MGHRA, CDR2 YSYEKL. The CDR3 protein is CASSLRISGGASGELFF. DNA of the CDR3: TGCGCCAGCAGCCTCCGAATTAGCGGGGGGGCCAGCGGGGAGCTGTTTTTT.

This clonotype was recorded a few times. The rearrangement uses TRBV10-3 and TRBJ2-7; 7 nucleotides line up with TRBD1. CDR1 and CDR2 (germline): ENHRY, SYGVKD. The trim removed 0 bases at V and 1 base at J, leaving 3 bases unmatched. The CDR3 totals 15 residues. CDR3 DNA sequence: TGTGCCATCAGTGAGTCTTCAGGGGGTTCCTACGAGCAGTACTTC. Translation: CAISESSGGSYEQYF.

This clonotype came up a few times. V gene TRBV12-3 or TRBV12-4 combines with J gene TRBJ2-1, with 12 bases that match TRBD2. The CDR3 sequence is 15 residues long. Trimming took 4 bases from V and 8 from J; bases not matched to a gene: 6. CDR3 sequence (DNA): TGTGCCAGCAGTTCAGGACTAGCGGGGTGGGATGAGCAGTTCTTC. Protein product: CASSSGLAGWDEQFF.

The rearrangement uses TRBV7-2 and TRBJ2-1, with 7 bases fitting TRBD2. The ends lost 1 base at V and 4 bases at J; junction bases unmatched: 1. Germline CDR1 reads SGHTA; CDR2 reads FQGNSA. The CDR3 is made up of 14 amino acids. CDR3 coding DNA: TGTGCCAGCAGCTTAGTGCGGGGGTACAATGAGCAGTTCTTC. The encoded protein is CASSLVRGYNEQFF.

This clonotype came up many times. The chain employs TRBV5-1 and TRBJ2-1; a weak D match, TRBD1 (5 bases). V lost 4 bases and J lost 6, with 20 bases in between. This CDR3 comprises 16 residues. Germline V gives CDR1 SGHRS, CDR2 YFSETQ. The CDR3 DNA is TGCGCCAGCAGCCCCCTGTCCCCCAGGGCTGGCAATGAGCAGTTCTTC. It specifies CASSPLSPRAGNEQFF.

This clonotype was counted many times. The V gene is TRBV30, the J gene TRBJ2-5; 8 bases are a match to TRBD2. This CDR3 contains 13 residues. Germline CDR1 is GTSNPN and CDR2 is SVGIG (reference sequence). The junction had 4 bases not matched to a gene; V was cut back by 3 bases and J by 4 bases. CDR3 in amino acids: CAWRGGLAETQYF. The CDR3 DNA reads TGTGCCTGGAGGGGTGGACTAGCAGAGACCCAGTACTTC.

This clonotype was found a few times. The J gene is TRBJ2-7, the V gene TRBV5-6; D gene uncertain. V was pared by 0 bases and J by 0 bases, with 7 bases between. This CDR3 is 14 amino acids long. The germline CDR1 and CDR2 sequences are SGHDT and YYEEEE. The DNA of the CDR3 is TGTGCCAGCAGCTTGGGGGCGGACTCCTACGAGCAGTACTTC. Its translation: CASSLGADSYEQYF.

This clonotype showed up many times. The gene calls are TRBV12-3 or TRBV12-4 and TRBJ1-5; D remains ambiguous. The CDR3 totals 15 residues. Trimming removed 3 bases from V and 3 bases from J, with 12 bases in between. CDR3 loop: CASSFGSGPNQPQHF. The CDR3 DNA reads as TGTGCCAGCAGTTTTGGCTCGGGCCCCAATCAGCCCCAGCATTTT.

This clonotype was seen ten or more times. The CDR3 loop is CAARGGPDTQYF. As DNA, the CDR3 is TGTGCCGCCCGGGGGGGCCCAGATACGCAGTATTTT. V gene TRBV28 combines with J gene TRBJ2-3; TRBD2 aligns across 8 bases. This CDR3 is 12 amino acids long. Germline V gene lookup returns CDR1 MDHEN and CDR2 SYDVKM. Trimming at V came to 11 bases and at J to 4 bases, leaving 5 bases not matched to a gene.

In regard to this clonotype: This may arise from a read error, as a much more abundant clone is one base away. CDR3 residues: CSASPGLAGGPPINTQYF. CDR3 DNA: TGCAGTGCTTCGCCGGGACTAGCGGGGGGTCCCCCTATAAATACGCAGTATTTT. This chain joins TRBV20-1 and TRBJ2-3, with 15 bases fitting TRBD2. CDR3 length: 18 amino acids. Germline V CDR1 and CDR2: DFQATT, SNEGSKA (reference sequence). V shed 5 bases, J shed 7 bases, and the junction held 16 bases outside the gene matches.

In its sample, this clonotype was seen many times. The CDR3 here is CASSSRTGVYEQYF. The DNA for the CDR3 is TGTGCCAGCAGTTCCCGGACAGGGGTCTACGAGCAGTACTTC. The V gene is TRBV12-3 or TRBV12-4, the J gene TRBJ2-7, with 9 bases fitting TRBD1. The CDR3 covers 14 residues. With V trimmed by 4 bases and J by 3 bases, 4 bases remained unmatched.

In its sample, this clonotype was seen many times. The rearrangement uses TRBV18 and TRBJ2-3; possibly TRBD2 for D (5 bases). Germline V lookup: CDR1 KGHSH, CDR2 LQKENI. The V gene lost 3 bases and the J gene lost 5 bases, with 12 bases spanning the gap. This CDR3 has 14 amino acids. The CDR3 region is CASSPELVLDTQYF. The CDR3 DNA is TGTGCCAGCTCACCGGAACTAGTGTTAGATACGCAGTATTTT. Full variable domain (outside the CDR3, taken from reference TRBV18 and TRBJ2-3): NAGVMQNPRHLVRRRGQEARLRCSPMKGHSHVYWYRQLPEEGLKFMVYLQKENIIDESGMPKERFSAEFPKEGPSILRIQQVVRGDSAAYFCASSPELVLDTQYFGPGTRLTVL.

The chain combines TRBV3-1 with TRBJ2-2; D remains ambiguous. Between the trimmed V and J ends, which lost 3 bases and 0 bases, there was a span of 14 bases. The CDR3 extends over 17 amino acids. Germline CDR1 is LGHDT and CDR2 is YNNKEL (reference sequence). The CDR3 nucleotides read TGTGCCAGCAGCCAGGATCCCGAATCACCGAACACCGGGGAGCTGTTTTTT. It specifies CASSQDPESPNTGELFF.

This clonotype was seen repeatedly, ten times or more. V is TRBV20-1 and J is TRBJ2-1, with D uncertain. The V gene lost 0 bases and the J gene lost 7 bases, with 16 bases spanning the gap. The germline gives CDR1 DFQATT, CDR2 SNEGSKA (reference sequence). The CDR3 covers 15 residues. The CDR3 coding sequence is TGCAGTGCTAGAGATCCCAGGTTAGACGGGAATGAGCAGTTCTTC. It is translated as CSARDPRLDGNEQFF.

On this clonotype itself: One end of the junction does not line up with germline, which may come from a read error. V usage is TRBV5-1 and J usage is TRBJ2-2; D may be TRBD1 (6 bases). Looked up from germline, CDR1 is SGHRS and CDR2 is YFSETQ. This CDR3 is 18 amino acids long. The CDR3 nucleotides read TGCGCCAACAGCTTACTGGATTTAGGGGGTTCGAACACCGGGGAGATGTTTTTT. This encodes CANSLLDLGGSNTGEMFF.

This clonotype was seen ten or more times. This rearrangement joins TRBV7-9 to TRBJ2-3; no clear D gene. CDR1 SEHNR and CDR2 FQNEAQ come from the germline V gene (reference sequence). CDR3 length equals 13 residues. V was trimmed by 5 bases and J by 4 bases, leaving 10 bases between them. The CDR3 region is CASSRVGSDTQYF. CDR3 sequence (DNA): TGTGCCAGCAGCCGTGTGGGGTCAGATACGCAGTATTTT.

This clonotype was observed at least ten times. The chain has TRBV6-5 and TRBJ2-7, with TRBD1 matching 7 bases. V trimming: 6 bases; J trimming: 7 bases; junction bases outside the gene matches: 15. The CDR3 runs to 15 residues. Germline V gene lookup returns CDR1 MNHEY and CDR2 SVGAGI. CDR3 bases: TGTGCCAGCAGGCCCCCGGGACAGCCTTATAAAGAGCAGTACTTC. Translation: CASRPPGQPYKEQYF.

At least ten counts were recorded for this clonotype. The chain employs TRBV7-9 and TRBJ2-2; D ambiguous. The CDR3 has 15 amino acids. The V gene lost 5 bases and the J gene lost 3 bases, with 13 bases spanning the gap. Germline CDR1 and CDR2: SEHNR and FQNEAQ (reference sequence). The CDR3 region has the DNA TGTGCCAGCAGCCCATCGGACGGATACACCGGGGAGCTGTTTTTT. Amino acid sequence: CASSPSDGYTGELFF.

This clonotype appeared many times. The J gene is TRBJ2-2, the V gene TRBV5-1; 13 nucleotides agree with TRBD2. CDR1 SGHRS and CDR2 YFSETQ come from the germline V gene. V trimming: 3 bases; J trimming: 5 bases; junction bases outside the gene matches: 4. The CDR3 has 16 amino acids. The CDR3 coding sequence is TGCGCCAGCAGCTCCCCGGGACTAGCGGGAACCGGGGAGCTGTTTTTT. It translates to CASSSPGLAGTGELFF. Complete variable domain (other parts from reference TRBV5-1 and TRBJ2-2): KAGVTQTPRYLIKTRGQQVTLSCSPISGHRSVSWYQQTPGQGLQFLFEYFSETQRNKGNFPGRFSGRQFSNSRSEMNVSTLELGDSALYLCASSSPGLAGTGELFFGEGSRLTVL.

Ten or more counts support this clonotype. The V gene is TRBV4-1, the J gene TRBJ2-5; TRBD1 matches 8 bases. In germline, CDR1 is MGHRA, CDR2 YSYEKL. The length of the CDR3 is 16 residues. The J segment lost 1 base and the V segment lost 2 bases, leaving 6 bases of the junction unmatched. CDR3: CASSQPDRGSQETQYF. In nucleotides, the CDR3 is TGCGCCAGCAGCCAACCTGACAGGGGTTCCCAAGAGACCCAGTACTTC.

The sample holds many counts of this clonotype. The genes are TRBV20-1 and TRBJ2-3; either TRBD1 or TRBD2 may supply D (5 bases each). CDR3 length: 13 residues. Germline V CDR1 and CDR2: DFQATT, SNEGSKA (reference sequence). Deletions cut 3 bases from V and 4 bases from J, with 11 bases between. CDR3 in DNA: TGCAGTGCTAGGGCCGGGACCGCAGATACGCAGTATTTT. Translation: CSARAGTADTQYF.

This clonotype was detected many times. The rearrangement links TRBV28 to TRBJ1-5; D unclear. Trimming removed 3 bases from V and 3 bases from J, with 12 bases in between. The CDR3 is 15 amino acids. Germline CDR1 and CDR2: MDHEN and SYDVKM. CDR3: CASSLEAGFNQPQHF. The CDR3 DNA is TGTGCCAGCAGTTTGGAGGCTGGCTTCAATCAGCCCCAGCATTTT. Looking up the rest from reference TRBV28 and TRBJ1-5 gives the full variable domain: DVKVTQSSRYLVKRTGEKVFLECVQDMDHENMFWYRQDPGLGLRLIYFSYDVKMKEKGDIPEGYSVSREKKERFSLILESASTNQTSMYLCASSLEAGFNQPQHFGDGTRLSIL.

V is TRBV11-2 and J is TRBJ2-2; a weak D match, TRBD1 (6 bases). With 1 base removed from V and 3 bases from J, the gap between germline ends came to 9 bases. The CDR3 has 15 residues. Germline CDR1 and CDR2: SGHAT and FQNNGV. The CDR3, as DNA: TGTGCCAGCAGCTTAGCCGCAGGGGACACCGGGGAGCTGTTTTTT. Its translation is CASSLAAGDTGELFF.

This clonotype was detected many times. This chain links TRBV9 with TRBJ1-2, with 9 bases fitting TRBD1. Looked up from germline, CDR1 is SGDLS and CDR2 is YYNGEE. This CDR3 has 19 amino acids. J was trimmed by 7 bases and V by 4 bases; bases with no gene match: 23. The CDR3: CASSLPATSTGGVCCGYTF. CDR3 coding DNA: TGTGCCAGCAGCCTACCAGCGACGTCGACAGGGGGAGTATGTTGTGGCTACACCTTC.

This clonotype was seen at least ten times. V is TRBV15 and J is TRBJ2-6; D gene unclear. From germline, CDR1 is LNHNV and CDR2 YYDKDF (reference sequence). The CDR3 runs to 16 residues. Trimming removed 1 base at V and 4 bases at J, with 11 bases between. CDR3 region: CATSRVRVSGANVLTF. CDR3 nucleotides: TGTGCCACCAGCAGAGTTCGAGTCTCCGGGGCCAACGTCCTGACTTTC.

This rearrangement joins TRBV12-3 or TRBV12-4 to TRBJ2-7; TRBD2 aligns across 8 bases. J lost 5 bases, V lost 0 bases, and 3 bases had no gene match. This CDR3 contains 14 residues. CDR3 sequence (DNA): TGTGCCAGCAGTTTAGCGATAGCGGGAAACGAGCAGTACTTC. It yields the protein CASSLAIAGNEQYF.

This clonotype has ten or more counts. CDR3 nucleotides: TGCGCCAGCAGCCAAAAACAGGGATCGACTGAAGCTTTCTTT. Translated: CASSQKQGSTEAFF. The genes are TRBV5-1 and TRBJ1-1; D may be TRBD1 (6 bases). CDR1 SGHRS and CDR2 YFSETQ come from the germline V gene. CDR3 size: 14 residues. Between the trimmed V and J ends, which lost 4 bases and 5 bases, there was a span of 15 bases.